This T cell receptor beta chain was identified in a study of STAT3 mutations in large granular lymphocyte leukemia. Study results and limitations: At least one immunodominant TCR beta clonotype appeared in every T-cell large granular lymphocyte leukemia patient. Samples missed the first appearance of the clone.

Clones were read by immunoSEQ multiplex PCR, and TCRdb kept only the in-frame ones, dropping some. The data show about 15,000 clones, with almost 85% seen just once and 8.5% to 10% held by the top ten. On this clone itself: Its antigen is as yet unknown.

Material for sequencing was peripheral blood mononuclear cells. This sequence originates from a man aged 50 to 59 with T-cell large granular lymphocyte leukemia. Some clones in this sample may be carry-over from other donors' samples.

CDR3 DNA: TGTGCCAGCAGCTTGGGCCGGGACAGGTACTCCTATGGCTACACCTTC. This codes for CASSLGRDRYSYGYTF. V is TRBV7-9 and J is TRBJ1-2, with 8 bases lining up with TRBD1. This CDR3 contains 16 residues. Germline CDR1 and CDR2: SEHNR and FQNEAQ (reference sequence). V was pared by 3 bases and J by 4 bases, with 10 bases of the junction left unmatched. Supplemented by reference TRBV7-9 and TRBJ1-2, the full variable domain reads DTGVSQNPRHKITKRGQNVTFRCDPISEHNRLYWYRQTLGQGPEFLTYFQNEAQLEKSRLLSDRFSAERPKGSFSTLEIQRTEQGDSAMYLCASSLGRDRYSYGYTFGSGTRLTVV.